The clone carrying this T cell receptor beta chain came up many times. TCRdb reprocessed the 5' RACE reads via MiXCR and lists one record per CDR3 protein. The table records tens of thousands of distinct CDR3 sequences, about 7.7% of them present only once. This sample was taken from a study of early T cells in non-severe SARS-CoV-2 infection. V lost 5 bases and J lost 8, with 15 bases in between. CDR3 length: 13 amino acids. Germline CDR1 reads SGHVS; CDR2 reads FNYEAQ. The chain combines TRBV7-6 with TRBJ1-2; D is uncertain. The sequenced sample consisted of whole blood. The sequence came from an adult who was a healthcare worker with PCR-confirmed SARS-CoV-2 infection or an uninfected control (not recorded which). The CDR3 spells CASSRHATQGYTF. The CDR3 region has the DNA TGTGCCAGCAGCCGCCACGCCACTCAAGGCTACACCTTC.